This T cell receptor (beta chain) was sequenced during a study of tumor-infiltrating lymphocytes in primary liver carcinoma. For the study at large: The neoplasms were of stage T1-T3 N0M0, with dimensions of about 4.2 to 10 cm across. Regarding the study as a whole: Relative to blood, tumors carried a significantly larger fraction of the repertoire in their top 250 clones (p = 0.039).

Unsorted whole blood served as the source of blood RNA, and germline DNA was extracted as well. Notes on this clonotype: Its target is not known. A much more abundant neighbour one base away suggests this may be a read error. Because the CDR3 is missing its conserved closing phenylalanine or tryptophan, this is likely a read error.

Germline V CDR1 and CDR2: MNHNS, SASEGT. Trimming shortened V by 0 bases and J by 0 bases, and 8 bases separated the two germline ends. The CDR3 totals 15 residues. cDNA specific to TCR beta was made from 500 ng of total RNA, with a constant-region primer employed for priming. Libraries for TCR beta were built through three nested multiplex PCR rounds, which together made up a slightly modified ARM-PCR procedure. Amplification in the first two PCR rounds was performed using TRBV1-TRBV30 forward primers and a C-beta reverse primer for roughly 10 cycles each. TCRdb processed the multiplex PCR reads anew with MiXCR; each CDR3 protein has one entry. The profile shows about 200,000 distinct CDR3 sequences, about two thirds of them singletons.

The sequence was collected from a woman aged 60-70 years with primary liver carcinoma and hepatitis B virus infection. The V call is TRBV6-1, the J call TRBJ2-5; no definite D call. The source material was peripheral blood. The CDR3 loop reads CASSEAFSDQETQYI. The CDR3 DNA reads as TGTGCCAGCAGTGAAGCGTTTTCAGACCAAGAGACCCAGTACATC.